The 17 T cell receptor beta chains below come from one sample, sequenced in a study of blood T cells in healthy people across ages. Then a second PCR, running about 6 to 11 cycles, was carried out with a sample-barcoded 5' primer and a J-beta primer mix. TCRdb re-called the 5' RACE reads through MiXCR, storing one row per CDR3 protein. The table includes approximately 2,000,000 distinct CDR3 sequences, around 42% detected once. The sample comprised blood. Every receptor here comes from a human donor in good health.

Concerning this clonotype itself: A read error may be the cause here, since a much bigger clone is one base away. The V and J genes are TRBV7-2 and TRBJ2-5, with D unclear. Germline V lookup: CDR1 SGHTA, CDR2 FQGNSA. The CDR3 extends over 13 amino acids. The CDR3 protein is CASSLVRGETRYF. As DNA, the CDR3 is TGTGCCAGCAGCTTAGTCCGAGGAGAGACCCGGTACTTC.

The V gene is TRBV27, the J gene TRBJ2-4, with a weak D call TRBD1 (6 bases). The length of the CDR3 is 13 residues. Germline CDR1 reads MNHEY; CDR2 reads SMNVEV (reference sequence). Trimming shortened V by 3 bases and J by 7 bases, and 10 bases separated the two germline ends. The CDR3 region has the DNA TGTGCCAGCAGTTTCGACAGGCTTAACATTCAGTACTTC. As protein: CASSFDRLNIQYF.

This clonotype appeared a single time. This chain joins TRBV11-3 and TRBJ1-2, with 7 positions matching TRBD1. Germline loops: CDR1 SGHNT, CDR2 YENEEA. There are 15 residues in the CDR3. The ends lost 5 bases at V and 2 bases at J; junction bases unmatched: 8. CDR3 residues: CASSKRTGANYGYTF. The CDR3 bases are TGTGCCAGCAGCAAACGGACAGGCGCCAACTATGGCTACACCTTC.

There are a few counts of this clonotype. The chain employs TRBV7-3 and TRBJ1-6; maybe TRBD1 (5 bases). The germline gives CDR1 SGHTA, CDR2 FQGTGA. CDR3 size: 14 residues. V was trimmed by 4 bases and J by 3 bases, leaving 7 bases between them. CDR3 DNA sequence: TGTGCCAGCAGCTCCGACAGCTATAATTCACCCCTCCACTTT. It specifies CASSSDSYNSPLHF.

This chain joins TRBV6-6 and TRBJ1-1; D gene uncertain. The germline V gene encodes CDR1 MNHNY and CDR2 SVGAGI (reference sequence). V was trimmed by 0 bases and J by 2 bases, leaving 10 bases between them. The CDR3 is made up of 15 amino acids. CDR3 protein: CASSYSTAANTEAFF. For the CDR3, the DNA is TGTGCCAGCAGTTACTCGACGGCAGCTAACACTGAAGCTTTCTTT.

This clonotype was recorded a few times. The rearrangement joins TRBV5-1 to TRBJ2-1; 8 nucleotides match TRBD2. This CDR3 spans 15 amino acids. Germline CDR1 is SGHRS and CDR2 is YFSETQ. Trimming cost V 7 bases and J 4 bases; bases outside gene matches: 10. The CDR3 loop reads CASRRAGTSYNEQFF. The DNA of the CDR3 is TGCGCCAGCCGAAGGGCCGGGACTAGTTACAATGAGCAGTTCTTC.

The V call is TRBV6-2 or TRBV6-3, the J call TRBJ2-1; D is undetermined. Near its end, the DNA agrees better with TRBJ2-7, so the J call may be wrong. The CDR3 runs 14 residues. Germline V gene lookup returns CDR1 MNHEY and CDR2 SVGEGT. CDR3 in amino acids: CASSYSKAYNEQYF. CDR3 nucleotides: TGTGCCAGCAGTTACTCGAAGGCATACAATGAGCAGTACTTC.

Ten or more counts support this clonotype. The rearrangement links TRBV4-2 to TRBJ2-7; D unclear. Germline V CDR1 and CDR2: LGHNA, YNFKEQ. The CDR3 is 14 residues long. V was cut by 1 base and J by 1 base, with 8 bases left in between. The CDR3 loop is CASSQGVRSYEQYF. The CDR3 nucleotides are TGTGCCAGCAGCCAAGGGGTTAGGTCCTACGAGCAGTACTTC.

The chain uses TRBV29-1 and TRBJ2-1; possibly TRBD1 or TRBD2 for D (6 bases each). Germline assignment: CDR1 SQVTM and CDR2 ANQGSEA. CDR3 length: 17 residues. The CDR3 nucleotides read TGCAGTCAGGGGCCCTTCGGGGTTCGGGGGAGGCGCAATGAGCAGTTCTTC. Residues: CSQGPFGVRGRRNEQFF.

The CDR3 nucleotides read TGTGCCATCAACGACCGCAGGGAGGGGATTAGCACAGATACGCAGTATTTT. It yields the protein CAINDRREGISTDTQYF. The chain carries TRBV10-3 and TRBJ2-3, with 7 bases that match TRBD2. The CDR3 contains 17 residues. Per the germline V gene, CDR1 is ENHRY and CDR2 is SYGVKD. J lost 0 bases, V lost 7 bases, and 13 bases had no gene match.

V is TRBV30 and J is TRBJ1-1, with no clear D. The CDR3 is made up of 13 amino acids. Germline V gene lookup returns CDR1 GTSNPN and CDR2 SVGIG (reference sequence). V lost 4 bases and J lost 8, with 17 bases in between. The CDR3 nucleotides read TGTGCCTGGACCCTTACAGTTCGTGACGAAGCTTTCTTT. This translates into CAWTLTVRDEAFF.

In this sample, this clonotype turned up many times. The chain recombines TRBV29-1 with TRBJ2-1, with no clear D. This CDR3 comprises 14 residues. Trimming left V 1 base short and J 3 bases short, with 10 bases between. From germline, CDR1 is SQVTM and CDR2 ANQGSEA. The CDR3 spells CSVEGRSNYNEQFF. The CDR3 DNA is TGCAGCGTTGAAGGACGGAGCAACTACAATGAGCAGTTCTTC.

A remark on this clonotype: One junction end disagrees with the germline gene, perhaps due to a read error. V usage is TRBV7-9 and J usage is TRBJ1-2; 7 positions agree with TRBD1. The CDR3 runs 18 residues. Germline-derived CDR1 and CDR2 are SEHNR and FQNEAQ (reference sequence). The CDR3 bases are TGTGCCAGCAGCTTCATTTACAGGGGCTCCCCCTCTAACCATGGCCACACCTTC. It encodes CASSFIYRGSPSNHGHTF.

Only a few counts were recorded for this clonotype. V usage is TRBV6-2 or TRBV6-3 and J usage is TRBJ2-3; 7 bases are shared with TRBD1. V gave up 5 bases and J gave up 1 base; unmatched junction bases: 6. Germline assignment: CDR1 MNHEY and CDR2 SVGEGT. The CDR3 has 15 amino acids. CDR3 nucleotides: TGTGCCAGCAGTCGACAGGGATCCCGCACAGATACGCAGTATTTT. As protein: CASSRQGSRTDTQYF.

As to this clonotype: One end of the junction does not line up with germline, which may come from a read error. This sequence joins TRBV7-6 and TRBJ2-1, with D maybe TRBD2 (7 bases). Germline values: CDR1 SGHVS, CDR2 FNYEAQ. The CDR3 spans 15 residues. CDR3 residues: CASSPKGGAYSEQFF. CDR3 in DNA: TGTGCCAGCAGCCCCAAAGGGGGGGCCTACAGTGAGCAGTTCTTC.

The chain carries TRBV10-3 and TRBJ1-1; D not certain. The V end was cut by 10 bases, the J end by 4 bases, with 13 bases between. Germline V gene data show CDR1 as ENHRY and CDR2 as SYGVKD. This CDR3 has 12 residues. The CDR3 spells CASIGDGTEAFF. The CDR3 DNA is TGTGCCAGCATAGGAGATGGCACTGAAGCTTTCTTT.

The rearrangement links TRBV15 to TRBJ2-1; D remains ambiguous. Germline V gives CDR1 LNHNV, CDR2 YYDKDF (reference sequence). V was trimmed by 0 bases and J by 4 bases, leaving 10 bases between them. CDR3 size: 15 residues. Here the CDR3 reads CATSRDLTPYNEQFF. DNA for the CDR3: TGTGCCACCAGCAGAGATCTGACACCTTACAATGAGCAGTTCTTC. Looking up the rest from reference TRBV15 and TRBJ2-1 gives the full variable domain: DAMVIQNPRYQVTQFGKPVTLSCSQTLNHNVMYWYQQKSSQAPKLLFHYYDKDFNNEADTPDNFQSRRPNTSFCFLDIRSPGLGDTAMYLCATSRDLTPYNEQFFGPGTRLTVL.